A single sample gave rise to the 16 T cell receptor beta chains below, sequenced in a study of T cell responses to AZD1222 COVID-19 vaccine. Here immunoSEQ multiplex PCR was the method, and the copy in TCRdb shows in-frame clones only, minus some. The sample records about 72,000 clones, 80% to 90% being singletons. The starting material was peripheral blood, obtained 28 days after the second AZD1222 dose. The source of these receptors is an adult who received the AZD1222 COVID-19 vaccine.

The rearrangement links TRBV5-8 to TRBJ1-2; 8 nucleotides match TRBD1. With V trimmed by 3 bases and J by 0 bases, 7 bases remained unmatched. Germline V gives CDR1 SGHTS, CDR2 YDEGEE. The CDR3 has 16 amino acids. Here the CDR3 DNA reads TGTGCCAGCAGCTCCGGGACAGGAAGAACTAACTATGGCTACACCTTC. Protein product: CASSSGTGRTNYGYTF.

The chain recombines TRBV19 with TRBJ1-2; 10 bases are shared with TRBD1. Germline assignment: CDR1 LNHDA and CDR2 SQIVND (reference sequence). The J segment lost 0 bases and the V segment lost 8 bases, leaving 3 bases of the junction unmatched. The CDR3 extends over 14 amino acids. The CDR3 is CASWDRGTNYGYTF. CDR3 in DNA: TGTGCCAGTTGGGACAGGGGAACTAACTATGGCTACACCTTC.

The chain employs TRBV14 and TRBJ2-4; either TRBD1 or TRBD2 may fit D (5 bases each). The CDR3 spans 13 residues. The ends were cut back, 2 bases at V and 5 bases at J, with 7 bases in the middle. Germline V gives CDR1 SGHDN, CDR2 FVKESK. This CDR3 reads CASSQQGQNIQYF. CDR3 coding DNA: TGTGCCAGCAGCCAACAGGGACAAAACATTCAGTACTTC. The whole variable domain, remainder taken from reference TRBV14 and TRBJ2-4, is EAGVTQFPSHSVIEKGQTVTLRCDPISGHDNLYWYRRVMGKEIKFLLHFVKESKQDESGMPNNRFLAERTGGTYSTLKVQPAELEDSGVYFCASSQQGQNIQYFGAGTRLSVL.

V usage is TRBV29-1 and J usage is TRBJ2-1; D remains unclear. The CDR3 loop spans 12 amino acids. Germline CDR1 reads SQVTM; CDR2 reads ANQGSEA. V was pared by 3 bases and J by 4 bases, with 7 bases between. The CDR3 coding sequence is TGCAGCGTTGAGCGTCAGTACAATGAGCAGTTCTTC. Translating it yields CSVERQYNEQFF.

In its sample, this clone ranks as medium-sized. The chain uses TRBV5-1 and TRBJ1-2; D is undetermined. The CDR3 contains 16 residues. Germline values: CDR1 SGHRS, CDR2 YFSETQ. Trimming took off 4 bases at V and 0 bases at J, with 16 bases between the two ends. Written as DNA, the CDR3 is TGCGCCAGCAGCCCCTTTAGGGAACCCCCTAACTATGGCTACACCTTC. It translates to CASSPFREPPNYGYTF.

The V and J genes are TRBV18 and TRBJ1-1; a weak D match, TRBD1 (5 bases). Per the germline V gene, CDR1 is KGHSH and CDR2 is LQKENI. The germline V and J ends were trimmed by 3 bases and 1 base, with 12 bases remaining between them. The CDR3 spans 15 residues. Here the CDR3 reads CASSPQQATNTEAFF. The CDR3 DNA follows: TGTGCCAGCTCACCTCAACAGGCTACGAACACTGAAGCTTTCTTT.

The chain is built from TRBV5-1 and TRBJ1-3; D might be TRBD1 (6 bases). V was pared by 0 bases and J by 0 bases, with 13 bases between. Germline-derived CDR1 and CDR2 are SGHRS and YFSETQ. The CDR3 extends over 17 amino acids. The CDR3 sequence: CASSLVQGGLSGNTIYF. CDR3 bases: TGCGCCAGCAGCTTGGTTCAAGGGGGACTCTCTGGAAACACCATATATTTT.

The genes are TRBV6-5 and TRBJ2-3; D unclear. CDR3 length equals 11 residues. V was trimmed by 6 bases and J by 1 base, leaving 2 bases between them. From germline, CDR1 is MNHEY and CDR2 SVGAGI. CDR3 DNA: TGTGCCAGCAGACGCACAGATACGCAGTATTTT. Translated, it gives CASRRTDTQYF.

V is TRBV5-1 and J is TRBJ2-3; TRBD2 aligns across 11 bases. With 0 bases clipped from V and 2 bases from J, the junction kept 5 bases outside the gene matches. The CDR3 consists of 17 residues. Looked up from germline, CDR1 is SGHRS and CDR2 is YFSETQ. Written as DNA, the CDR3 is TGCGCCAGCAGCTTGGTGGCTAGCGGGAGGTCCACAGATACGCAGTATTTT. This encodes CASSLVASGRSTDTQYF.

V is TRBV12-3 or TRBV12-4 and J is TRBJ1-1; a possible D gene is TRBD1 (6 bases). This CDR3 has 12 amino acids. The V and J ends lost 8 bases and 4 bases respectively, with 11 bases between them. CDR3 loop: CASFRGFTEAFF. The CDR3 nucleotides read TGTGCCAGCTTCAGGGGATTCACTGAAGCTTTCTTT.

The chain recombines TRBV11-3 with TRBJ2-6, with a weak D call TRBD1 (6 bases). The CDR3 sequence is 17 residues long. V was clipped by 3 bases and J by 0 bases, with 12 bases between them. Germline CDR1 reads SGHNT; CDR2 reads YENEEA. Here the CDR3 reads CASSLSQGNSGANVLTF. In DNA form, the CDR3 reads TGTGCCAGCAGCTTGTCACAGGGTAACTCTGGGGCCAACGTCCTGACTTTC. The full variable domain, rest sourced from reference TRBV11-3 and TRBJ2-6, is EAGVVQSPRYKIIEKKQPVAFWCNPISGHNTLYWYLQNLGQGPELLIRYENEEAVDDSQLPKDRFSAERLKGVDSTLKIQPAELGDSAVYLCASSLSQGNSGANVLTFGAGSRLTVL.

This sequence joins TRBV6-5 and TRBJ2-7; the match to TRBD1 covers 7 bases. Germline loops: CDR1 MNHEY, CDR2 SVGAGI. The V segment lost 2 bases and the J segment 2 bases; nucleotides outside the gene matches: 6. This CDR3 has 15 amino acids. The CDR3 DNA sequence: TGTGCCAGCAGTTACCCTCAGGGGGACACCTACGAGCAGTACTTC. Encoded protein: CASSYPQGDTYEQYF.

The chain joins TRBV10-3 to TRBJ1-2; D uncertain. Germline lookup yields CDR1 ENHRY and CDR2 SYGVKD. Deletions cut 4 bases from V and 9 bases from J, with 12 bases between. The CDR3 is made up of 12 amino acids. The CDR3 DNA is TGTGCCATCAGTGGGGGAGCCGAAAGCTACACCTTC. Its translation: CAISGGAESYTF.

The gene calls are TRBV7-3 and TRBJ2-6, with TRBD2 matching over 9 bases. Looked up from germline, CDR1 is SGHTA and CDR2 is FQGTGA. V was pared by 4 bases and J by 1 base, with 5 bases of the junction left unmatched. The CDR3 loop spans 17 amino acids. CDR3: CASSSIAGASGANVLTF. CDR3 bases: TGTGCCAGCAGCTCAATAGCGGGAGCATCTGGGGCCAACGTCCTGACTTTC.

This chain uses TRBV2 with TRBJ2-5; D unresolved. The CDR3 runs to 13 residues. CDR1 is SNHLY, CDR2 FYNNEI, per germline. The ends were cut back, 6 bases at V and 5 bases at J, with 13 bases in the middle. The CDR3 nucleotides read TGTGCCAGCAGAGAACAGATTGGGGAGACCCAGTACTTC. It translates to CASREQIGETQYF. The full variable domain, with the rest looked up from reference TRBV2 and TRBJ2-5, is EPEVTQTPSHQVTQMGQEVILRCVPISNHLYFYWYRQILGQKVEFLVSFYNNEISEKSEIFDDQFSVERPDGSNFTLKIRSTKLEDSAMYFCASREQIGETQYFGPGTRLLVL.

The chain couples TRBV9 to TRBJ2-5; TRBD2 aligns across 8 bases. The CDR3 is made up of 15 amino acids. The germline CDR1 and CDR2 sequences are SGDLS and YYNGEE. Trimming took 0 bases from V and 1 from J; bases not matched to a gene: 2. In nucleotides, the CDR3 is TGTGCCAGCAGCGTAGCCGGGACTAGCCAAGAGACCCAGTACTTC. Encoded protein: CASSVAGTSQETQYF.